The sequence of this T cell receptor beta chain was determined in a study of blood T cells in healthy people across ages. Next came a second PCR, run for roughly 6 to 11 cycles, which used a sample-barcoded 5' primer along with a J-beta primer mix. TCRdb re-called the 5' RACE reads through MiXCR, storing one row per CDR3 protein. This table has about 1,800,000 distinct CDR3 sequences, 28% appearing once. They isolated at least 6 million PBMCs from each sample. In this sample, this clonotype turned up a few times. This CDR3 is built from 15 residues. Germline CDR1 and CDR2: SGHRS and YFSETQ. Deletions cut 4 bases from V and 2 bases from J, with 16 bases between.

The chain has TRBV5-1 and TRBJ2-7; D unclear. The sequencing input was blood. This clonotype was sampled from a woman aged 25 to 39 in good health. Here the CDR3 reads CASSADAAPPYEQYF. CDR3 nucleotides: TGCGCCAGCAGCGCGGACGCGGCACCTCCCTACGAGCAGTACTTC.